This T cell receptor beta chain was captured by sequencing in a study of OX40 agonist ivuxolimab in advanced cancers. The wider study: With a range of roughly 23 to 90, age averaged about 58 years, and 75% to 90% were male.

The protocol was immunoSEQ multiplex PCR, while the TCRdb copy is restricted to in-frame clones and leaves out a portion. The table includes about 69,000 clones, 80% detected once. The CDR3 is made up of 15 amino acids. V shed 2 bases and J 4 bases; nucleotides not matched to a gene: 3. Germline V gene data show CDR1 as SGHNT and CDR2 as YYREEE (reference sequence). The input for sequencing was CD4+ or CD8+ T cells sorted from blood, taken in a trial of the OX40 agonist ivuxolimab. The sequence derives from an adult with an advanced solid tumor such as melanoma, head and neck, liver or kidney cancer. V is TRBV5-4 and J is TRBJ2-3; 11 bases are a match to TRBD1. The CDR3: CASSFGTGGPDTQYF. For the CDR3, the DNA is TGTGCCAGCAGCTTCGGGACAGGGGGACCAGATACGCAGTATTTT.